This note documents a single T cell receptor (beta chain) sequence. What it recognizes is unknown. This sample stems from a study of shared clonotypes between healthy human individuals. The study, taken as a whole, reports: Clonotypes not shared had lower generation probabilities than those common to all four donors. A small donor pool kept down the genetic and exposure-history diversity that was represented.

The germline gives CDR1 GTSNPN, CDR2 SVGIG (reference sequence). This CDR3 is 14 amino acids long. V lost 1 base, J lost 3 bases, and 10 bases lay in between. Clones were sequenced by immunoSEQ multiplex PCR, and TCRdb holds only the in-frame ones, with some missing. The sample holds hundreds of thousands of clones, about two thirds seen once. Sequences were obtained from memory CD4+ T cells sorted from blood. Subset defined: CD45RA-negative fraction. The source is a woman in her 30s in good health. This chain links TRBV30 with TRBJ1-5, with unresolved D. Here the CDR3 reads CAWSEGLFNQPQHF. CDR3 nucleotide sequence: TGTGCCTGGAGTGAAGGTTTATTCAATCAGCCCCAGCATTTT. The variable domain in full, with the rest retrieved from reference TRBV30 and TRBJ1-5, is SQTIHQWPATLVQPVGSPLSLECTVEGTSNPNLYWYRQAAGRGLQLLFYSVGIGQISSEVPQNLSASRPQDRQFILSSKKLLLSDSGFYLCAWSEGLFNQPQHFGDGTRLSIL.